These 17 T cell receptor beta chains were all obtained from the same sample, sequenced in a study of response to subunit inactivated influenza vaccine. In TCRdb, the RT-PCR reads were re-called with MiXCR into one record per CDR3 protein. The sample yields about 620,000 distinct CDR3 sequences, about 10% seen once. The sample in question was PBMCs from blood, obtained on the day of vaccination. The receptors stem from a man between 50 and 59 years old who received an inactivated influenza vaccine.

A few counts support this clonotype. The gene calls are TRBV4-2 and TRBJ2-2; D unresolved. Trimming took 1 base from V and 4 from J, leaving 7 bases between them. This CDR3 is 14 amino acids long. The germline V gene has CDR1 LGHNA and CDR2 YNFKEQ. The CDR3 spells CASSQGFGTGELFF. The CDR3 DNA is TGTGCCAGCAGCCAAGGGTTCGGCACCGGGGAGCTGTTTTTT.

This clonotype was counted a few times. The chain is built from TRBV2 and TRBJ2-7, with a tentative D call TRBD1 (5 bases). V lost 8 bases to trimming and J lost 0 bases, with 11 bases between them. The CDR3 spans 13 residues. Per the germline V gene, CDR1 is SNHLY and CDR2 is FYNNEI. The chain's CDR3 is CASLDSTSYEQYF. As DNA, the CDR3 is TGTGCCAGCCTCGACAGCACCTCCTACGAGCAGTACTTC.

This clonotype has a count of ten or more. The V call is TRBV7-2, the J call TRBJ1-4; unclear D gene. The CDR3 spans 15 residues. Germline V gene lookup returns CDR1 SGHTA and CDR2 FQGNSA. The V end lost 0 bases, the J end lost 5 bases, and 10 bases lay between the germline ends. CDR3 nucleotide sequence: TGTGCCAGCAGCTTAGCGGGTCGCAGGAATGAAAAACTGTTTTTT. Encoded protein: CASSLAGRRNEKLFF.

The DNA for the CDR3 is TGCGCCAGCCGAGGAGCGTCGGAAGATACGCAGTATTTT. It yields the protein CASRGASEDTQYF. The chain carries TRBV5-1 and TRBJ2-3; D is ambiguous. V shed 7 bases and J shed 5 bases, with 14 bases lying between them. From germline, CDR1 is SGHRS and CDR2 YFSETQ. The CDR3 covers 13 residues.

The chain recombines TRBV12-3 or TRBV12-4 with TRBJ2-2; TRBD2 matches at 10 bases. After removal of 3 bases from V and 4 bases from J, the junction contained 2 bases not matched to a gene. The CDR3 runs 15 residues. The CDR3 here is CASSFASGGTGELFF. DNA of the CDR3: TGTGCCAGCAGTTTCGCTAGCGGGGGCACCGGGGAGCTGTTTTTT.

This clonotype occurred a few times. The chain links TRBV5-1 to TRBJ2-7; weak D call: TRBD1 (5 bases). Germline-derived CDR1 and CDR2 are SGHRS and YFSETQ. Trimming removed 2 bases from V and 5 bases from J, with 14 bases in between. The CDR3 runs to 14 residues. CDR3 sequence: CASSLRPEQDEQYF. The CDR3 nucleotides read TGCGCCAGCAGCTTACGGCCAGAACAGGACGAGCAGTACTTC.

The chain uses TRBV7-9 and TRBJ2-7, with 10 nucleotides matching TRBD1. Germline CDR1 is SEHNR and CDR2 is FQNEAQ (reference sequence). J was trimmed by 6 bases and V by 1 base; bases with no gene match: 6. This CDR3 is 15 amino acids long. The CDR3, as DNA: TGTGCCAGCAGCTTAGGCCCGGGACAGGGGTCCGAGCAGTACTTC. This encodes CASSLGPGQGSEQYF.

This clonotype was picked up many times. The J gene is TRBJ1-1, the V gene TRBV7-2; D remains ambiguous. Germline V CDR1 and CDR2: SGHTA, FQGNSA. V was shortened by 0 bases and J by 1 base, with 6 bases between the two germline ends. This CDR3 is 14 amino acids long. The CDR3 DNA is TGTGCCAGCAGCTTAGCGCGGGGGAACACTGAAGCTTTCTTT. Residues: CASSLARGNTEAFF.

V gene TRBV30 combines with J gene TRBJ1-6, with a tentative D call TRBD1 (5 bases). The CDR3 is 14 residues long. CDR1 GTSNPN and CDR2 SVGIG come from the germline V gene (reference sequence). V gave up 0 bases and J gave up 3 bases, with 6 bases separating them. The CDR3 nucleotides read TGTGCCTGGAGTGTGGGGGTCTATAATTCACCCCTCCACTTT. Translating gives CAWSVGVYNSPLHF.

In its sample, this clonotype was seen many times. The CDR3 DNA reads as TGTGCCTCTACTAGTGGGGGGGCCGGTACGCAGTATTTT. This encodes CASTSGGAGTQYF. The gene calls are TRBV30 and TRBJ2-3; tentatively, D is TRBD2 (7 bases). V was trimmed by 7 bases and J by 8 bases, leaving 19 bases between them. CDR3 size: 13 residues. Germline V gives CDR1 GTSNPN, CDR2 SVGIG (reference sequence). The full variable domain, with the rest looked up from reference TRBV30 and TRBJ2-3, is SQTIHQWPATLVQPVGSPLSLECTVEGTSNPNLYWYRQAAGRGLQLLFYSVGIGQISSEVPQNLSASRPQDRQFILSSKKLLLSDSGFYLCASTSGGAGTQYFGPGTRLTVL.

This clonotype was recorded at least ten times. The chain employs TRBV12-3 or TRBV12-4 and TRBJ2-5; 7 bases fit TRBD1. The CDR3 loop spans 15 amino acids. The V segment lost 7 bases and the J segment 0 bases; nucleotides outside the gene matches: 8. Here the CDR3 DNA reads TGTGCCAGCACCTGGGGGACAGCGAACCAAGAGACCCAGTACTTC. Translating gives CASTWGTANQETQYF.

This chain joins TRBV9 and TRBJ2-1, with TRBD2 matching over 10 bases. The germline V gene has CDR1 SGDLS and CDR2 YYNGEE. V shed 0 bases, J shed 8 bases, and the junction held 5 bases outside the gene matches. The CDR3 is 15 amino acids. The CDR3 sequence: CASSVALAGGYEQFF. Here the CDR3 DNA reads TGTGCCAGCAGCGTAGCTTTAGCGGGAGGCTATGAGCAGTTCTTC.

This clonotype has more than one count but fewer than ten. The chain combines TRBV11-3 with TRBJ1-1; D gene ambiguous. The V gene lost 3 bases and the J gene lost 0 bases, with 5 bases spanning the gap. This CDR3 comprises 13 residues. In germline, CDR1 is SGHNT, CDR2 YENEEA. CDR3 sequence (DNA): TGTGCCAGCAGCTTTAAGGTGAACACTGAAGCTTTCTTT. Its translation: CASSFKVNTEAFF.

In this sample, this clonotype turned up a few times. J is TRBJ2-3 and V is TRBV4-1; 10 bases line up with TRBD2. The germline CDR1 and CDR2 sequences are MGHRA and YSYEKL. This CDR3 comprises 16 residues. With 0 bases clipped from V and 3 bases from J, the junction kept 3 bases outside the gene matches. This CDR3 reads CASSQEVAGGTDTQYF. The CDR3 DNA sequence: TGCGCCAGCAGCCAAGAGGTAGCGGGGGGTACAGATACGCAGTATTTT.

This chain uses TRBV5-1 with TRBJ2-7, with D perhaps TRBD2 (5 bases). This CDR3 contains 16 residues. The V end was cut by 0 bases, the J end by 3 bases, with 16 bases between. Germline V gene lookup returns CDR1 SGHRS and CDR2 YFSETQ. CDR3 sequence: CASSLAGPEGDYEQYF. CDR3 nucleotides: TGCGCCAGCAGCTTGGCCGGGCCCGAGGGTGACTACGAGCAGTACTTC.

This clonotype came up many times. This chain links TRBV6-2 or TRBV6-3 with TRBJ2-7, with 9 bases identical to TRBD1. After removal of 5 bases from V and 5 bases from J, the junction contained 10 bases not matched to a gene. Germline CDR1 and CDR2: MNHEY and SVGEGT. The length of the CDR3 is 15 residues. The CDR3 loop reads CASSPLGQGKNEQYF. In nucleotides, the CDR3 is TGTGCCAGCAGTCCTCTTGGACAGGGGAAGAACGAGCAGTACTTC.

This clonotype occurred a few times. The chain employs TRBV6-5 and TRBJ2-3, with TRBD1 matching over 9 bases. Trimming cost V 2 bases and J 2 bases; bases outside gene matches: 8. Germline V gene data show CDR1 as MNHEY and CDR2 as SVGAGI. The CDR3 covers 17 residues. CDR3 sequence reads: CASSYTLGQGYTDTQYF. DNA of the CDR3: TGTGCCAGCAGTTACACCCTGGGACAGGGATACACAGATACGCAGTATTTT.